One and the same sample provided the 17 T cell receptor beta chains below, sequenced in a study of blood T cell repertoires in COVID-19. Using immunoSEQ multiplex PCR, the repertoire was profiled, and TCRdb retains in-frame clones only, with some absent. The data hold roughly 230,000 clones, with roughly 89% observed a single time. The sample was peripheral blood. These receptors all come from a woman in her 40s who had recovered from COVID-19.

This chain connects TRBV2 to TRBJ2-1; 9 nucleotides agree with TRBD1. This CDR3 spans 15 amino acids. Germline-derived CDR1 and CDR2 are SNHLY and FYNNEI. V trimming: 3 bases; J trimming: 5 bases; junction bases outside the gene matches: 5. CDR3 in amino acids: CASSDPTGGHNEQFF. In DNA, the CDR3 is TGTGCCAGCAGTGACCCGACAGGGGGGCACAATGAGCAGTTCTTC. Complete variable domain (other parts from reference TRBV2 and TRBJ2-1): EPEVTQTPSHQVTQMGQEVILRCVPISNHLYFYWYRQILGQKVEFLVSFYNNEISEKSEIFDDQFSVERPDGSNFTLKIRSTKLEDSAMYFCASSDPTGGHNEQFFGPGTRLTVL.

This clone has just a few counts. J is TRBJ2-2 and V is TRBV29-1; 9 bases are shared with TRBD1. The CDR3 has 13 residues. J lost 3 bases, V lost 7 bases, and 3 bases had no gene match. CDR1 is SQVTM and CDR2 is ANQGSEA in the germline V gene. The CDR3 loop is CSAGQGYTGELFF. The CDR3 nucleotides read TGCAGCGCTGGACAGGGGTACACCGGGGAGCTGTTTTTT.

The V and J genes are TRBV25-1 and TRBJ2-3; 11 nucleotides line up with TRBD2. This CDR3 is 15 amino acids long. Germline CDR1 and CDR2: MGHDK and SYGVNS. Trimming at V came to 3 bases and at J to 9 bases, leaving 8 bases not matched to a gene. The CDR3 protein is CASSERPGLAETQYF. As DNA, the CDR3 is TGTGCCAGCAGTGAGAGACCGGGACTAGCGGAAACGCAGTATTTT.

The chain couples TRBV3-1 (or the pseudogene TRBV3-2) to TRBJ1-5; D may be TRBD1 (5 bases). Germline V gene lookup returns CDR1 LGHDT and CDR2 YNNKEL (reference sequence). The CDR3 spans 17 residues. The V gene lost 4 bases and the J gene lost 2 bases, with 18 bases spanning the gap. CDR3: CASSPTFGGVGNQPQHF. The CDR3 nucleotides are TGTGCCAGCAGCCCGACTTTTGGGGGGGTCGGCAATCAGCCCCAGCATTTT.

This clone was observed once. The chain couples TRBV19 to TRBJ2-5; 7 positions agree with TRBD1. Per germline, CDR1 LNHDA and CDR2 SQIVND (reference sequence). After removal of 7 bases from V and 4 bases from J, the junction contained 12 bases not matched to a gene. This CDR3 comprises 15 residues. The CDR3 protein is CASKKGAGVVETQYF. CDR3 DNA sequence: TGTGCCAGTAAAAAGGGGGCAGGGGTTGTAGAGACCCAGTACTTC. The entire variable domain, with the rest obtained from reference TRBV19 and TRBJ2-5, is as follows: DGGITQSPKYLFRKEGQNVTLSCEQNLNHDAMYWYRQDPGQGLRLIYYSQIVNDFQKGDIAEGYSVSREKKESFPLTVTSAQKNPTAFYLCASKKGAGVVETQYFGPGTRLLVL.

The V and J genes are TRBV19 and TRBJ1-6; tentatively, D is TRBD1 (6 bases). This CDR3 contains 15 residues. V was shortened by 6 bases and J by 10 bases, with 19 bases between the two germline ends. Germline V gene lookup returns CDR1 LNHDA and CDR2 SQIVND (reference sequence). The DNA of the CDR3 is TGTGCCAGTAGGAAAATAGGGACAAAGGAATCACCCCTCCACTTT. It encodes CASRKIGTKESPLHF. Full variable domain (outside the CDR3, taken from reference TRBV19 and TRBJ1-6): DGGITQSPKYLFRKEGQNVTLSCEQNLNHDAMYWYRQDPGQGLRLIYYSQIVNDFQKGDIAEGYSVSREKKESFPLTVTSAQKNPTAFYLCASRKIGTKESPLHFGNGTRLTVT.

V usage is TRBV28 and J usage is TRBJ2-7; 7 nucleotides agree with TRBD2. There are 13 residues in the CDR3. CDR1 and CDR2 (germline): MDHEN, SYDVKM. Trimming at V came to 6 bases and at J to 5 bases, leaving 7 bases not matched to a gene. CDR3 amino acids: CASRGGLEDEQYV. The DNA for the CDR3 is TGTGCCAGCAGGGGAGGACTAGAAGACGAGCAGTACGTC.

The genes are TRBV6-5 and TRBJ2-7; 9 nucleotides match TRBD1. This CDR3 is 15 amino acids long. The trim removed 5 bases at V and 0 bases at J, leaving 5 bases unmatched. Germline assignment: CDR1 MNHEY and CDR2 SVGAGI. The CDR3 DNA reads as TGTGCCAGCAGTCCCACAGGGGGCGACTCCTACGAGCAGTACTTC. Encoded protein: CASSPTGGDSYEQYF.

This clone was observed a handful of times. This chain joins TRBV6-6 and TRBJ1-1; no definite D call. This CDR3 comprises 11 residues. CDR1 and CDR2 (germline): MNHNY, SVGAGI (reference sequence). The germline V and J ends were trimmed by 8 bases and 1 base, with 5 bases remaining between them. CDR3 sequence: CASGRNTEAFF. CDR3 sequence (DNA): TGTGCCAGCGGTAGGAACACTGAAGCTTTCTTT.

The chain employs TRBV10-3 and TRBJ2-2; 7 bases line up with TRBD2. With 8 bases clipped from V and 3 bases from J, the junction kept 9 bases outside the gene matches. The CDR3 extends over 15 amino acids. The V gene's germline CDR1 is ENHRY and CDR2 SYGVKD. This CDR3 reads CAISGSGVDTGELFF. In DNA, the CDR3 is TGTGCCATCTCCGGGAGCGGGGTGGACACCGGGGAGCTGTTTTTT.

The chain carries TRBV3-1 (or the pseudogene TRBV3-2) and TRBJ1-1; D unclear. Trimming cost V 1 base and J 6 bases, with 6 bases left between them. The CDR3 runs 12 residues. Germline V CDR1 and CDR2: LGHDT, YNNKEL (reference sequence). The CDR3 reads CASSQAGPEAFF. CDR3 nucleotide sequence: TGTGCCAGCAGCCAAGCAGGCCCTGAAGCTTTCTTT.

V usage is TRBV4-3 and J usage is TRBJ1-2; 8 nucleotides align to TRBD1. After removal of 0 bases from V and 9 bases from J, the junction contained 9 bases not matched to a gene. This CDR3 comprises 15 residues. Germline lookup yields CDR1 LGHNA and CDR2 YSLEER. CDR3 loop: CASSQEARGPVSYTF. Written as DNA, the CDR3 is TGCGCCAGCAGCCAAGAAGCCAGGGGGCCTGTGAGCTACACCTTC.

This chain connects TRBV10-3 to TRBJ2-1; 9 nucleotides line up with TRBD2. This CDR3 comprises 16 residues. Germline-derived CDR1 and CDR2 are ENHRY and SYGVKD. The trim removed 6 bases at V and 7 bases at J, leaving 13 bases unmatched. CDR3 protein: CAISLGAAGGPNEQFF. Here the CDR3 DNA reads TGTGCCATCAGCCTGGGCGCGGCGGGGGGGCCAAATGAGCAGTTCTTC.

The chain couples TRBV5-4 to TRBJ2-7; the D gene is possibly TRBD1 (6 bases). V lost 0 bases to trimming and J lost 3 bases, with 10 bases between them. The CDR3 has 14 residues. CDR1 and CDR2 from the germline V gene are SGHNT and YYREEE (reference sequence). CDR3 in amino acids: CASSLGQTGYEQYV. CDR3 DNA: TGTGCCAGCAGCTTGGGCCAGACAGGCTACGAGCAGTACGTC.

The rearrangement uses TRBV6-5 and TRBJ1-4; D may be TRBD1 (6 bases). Germline assignment: CDR1 MNHEY and CDR2 SVGAGI. V lost 7 bases to trimming and J lost 5 bases, with 17 bases between them. The CDR3 extends over 15 amino acids. CDR3 DNA: TGTGCCAGCACCCGGTCGGGGGGCTCAAATGAAAAACTGTTTTTT. Its translation is CASTRSGGSNEKLFF.

This clone was counted a few times. V is TRBV27 and J is TRBJ2-1; 7 bases align to TRBD1. Germline-derived CDR1 and CDR2 are MNHEY and SMNVEV (reference sequence). The CDR3 is 14 amino acids. Unmatched junction bases numbered 9, after V lost 7 bases and J lost 6 bases. The CDR3, as DNA: TGTGCCAGCACTCCGGGACAGCATCGCAATGAGCAGTTCTTC. It codes for CASTPGQHRNEQFF.

The V call is TRBV24-1, the J call TRBJ1-5, with TRBD1 identical over 11 bases. J was trimmed by 4 bases and V by 4 bases; bases with no gene match: 5. Looked up from germline, CDR1 is KGHDR and CDR2 is SFDVKD. The CDR3 runs to 16 residues. Written as DNA, the CDR3 is TGTGCCACCAGTGACCCGGGACAGGGGGGGAATCAGCCCCAGCATTTT. The encoded protein is CATSDPGQGGNQPQHF.